These 27 T cell receptor beta chains were sequenced from one sample in a study of cytomegalovirus exposure and HLA in healthy donors. Amplification used 60 Vbeta primers and 13 Jbeta primers. Repertoires were generated with immunoSEQ multiplex PCR, while TCRdb's copy carries only in-frame clones and drops some. The repertoire includes roughly 110,000 clones, over 60% of them detected once, and over 4% sits in the top ten. Sequenced material: PBMCs. These receptors came from a man aged 25 to 45 in good health and CMV-seropositive.

The V gene is TRBV9, the J gene TRBJ2-7; 7 bases are shared with TRBD2. The germline CDR1 and CDR2 sequences are SGDLS and YYNGEE. The CDR3 runs to 16 residues. J lost 3 bases, V lost 4 bases, and 13 bases had no gene match. Here the CDR3 reads CASSPRASGVIYEQYF. CDR3 DNA sequence: TGTGCCAGCAGCCCCCGAGCCAGCGGGGTCATCTACGAGCAGTACTTC.

This chain joins TRBV9 and TRBJ1-2; TRBD1 matches 8 bases. This CDR3 region has 15 residues. Germline V CDR1 and CDR2: SGDLS, YYNGEE. With 3 bases clipped from V and 6 bases from J, the junction kept 10 bases outside the gene matches. The CDR3 region has the DNA TGTGCCAGCAGCGACGGACAGGGCCCTATCCATGGCTACACCTTC. Translation gives CASSDGQGPIHGYTF.

This clone was detected once. V usage is TRBV4-3 and J usage is TRBJ2-3; 12 nucleotides line up with TRBD2. There are 16 residues in the CDR3. CDR1 is LGHNA and CDR2 is YSLEER in the germline V gene. V was clipped by 1 base and J by 6 bases; unmatched bases: 5. The CDR3 reads CASSQGTSGAGDTQYF. CDR3 bases: TGCGCCAGCAGCCAAGGGACTAGCGGGGCAGGGGATACGCAGTATTTT.

This chain uses TRBV7-9 with TRBJ1-5; no clear D gene. With 8 bases removed from V and 15 bases from J, the gap between germline ends came to 8 bases. Germline lookup yields CDR1 SEHNR and CDR2 FQNEAQ (reference sequence). The length of the CDR3 is 8 residues. The CDR3 spells CASRVAHF. The DNA for the CDR3 is TGTGCCAGCCGAGTAGCGCATTTT.

CDR3 amino acids: CSVEVDYEQYF. For the CDR3, the DNA is TGCAGCGTTGAAGTAGACTACGAGCAGTACTTC. The chain recombines TRBV29-1 with TRBJ2-7; D remains ambiguous. The CDR3 spans 11 residues. V lost 1 base to trimming and J lost 3 bases, with 4 bases between them. Germline V CDR1 and CDR2: SQVTM, ANQGSEA.

The chain carries TRBV28 and TRBJ2-1; the match to TRBD2 covers 10 bases. The CDR3 covers 14 residues. Germline loops: CDR1 MDHEN, CDR2 SYDVKM. With V trimmed by 5 bases and J by 6 bases, 4 bases remained unmatched. The CDR3 sequence: CASSPGLAVNEQFF. CDR3 bases: TGTGCCAGCAGTCCTGGACTAGCGGTCAATGAGCAGTTCTTC.

The chain is built from TRBV27 and TRBJ2-2, with unresolved D. Germline V gives CDR1 MNHEY, CDR2 SMNVEV (reference sequence). V lost 5 bases and J 1 base, leaving 5 bases between the germline ends. The CDR3 contains 13 residues. CDR3: CASSLRNTGELFF. The CDR3 DNA sequence: TGTGCCAGCAGTCTCCGGAACACCGGGGAGCTGTTTTTT.

This clone was observed a handful of times. The V and J genes are TRBV5-6 and TRBJ1-1; 7 positions agree with TRBD1. CDR3 size: 15 residues. CDR1 is SGHDT, CDR2 YYEEEE, per germline. Unmatched junction bases numbered 7, after V lost 4 bases and J lost 1 base. CDR3 loop: CASSRGDRSNTEAFF. The CDR3 coding sequence is TGTGCCAGCAGCCGAGGGGACAGATCGAACACTGAAGCTTTCTTT.

The chain carries TRBV6-1 and TRBJ2-1; maybe TRBD2 (5 bases). This CDR3 contains 17 residues. V was pared by 2 bases and J by 8 bases, with 22 bases between. Germline CDR1 reads MNHNS; CDR2 reads SASEGT. CDR3 in amino acids: CASSESPADLGYDEQFF. The CDR3 coding sequence is TGTGCCAGCAGTGAAAGCCCAGCGGATCTAGGGTATGATGAGCAGTTCTTC.

V gene TRBV1 combines with J gene TRBJ2-5; the table's D call, TRBD2, has no DNA check behind it. TRBJ2-7 explains the end of the DNA better; the J call may be wrong. TRBV1 is tagged as a pseudogene. This CDR3 spans 18 amino acids. Here the CDR3 DNA reads TGCACCAGCAGCCGCACTACCAACCTAGCGCCAAGCTCCTACGAGCAGTACTTC. Amino acids: CTSSRTTNLAPSSYEQYF.

V is TRBV11-2 and J is TRBJ1-5; 10 nucleotides match TRBD1. With V trimmed by 5 bases and J by 7 bases, 5 bases remained unmatched. There are 14 residues in the CDR3. CDR1 and CDR2 (germline): SGHAT, FQNNGV. CDR3 amino acids: CASSPGTGEQPQHF. The CDR3 DNA follows: TGTGCCAGCAGCCCAGGGACAGGGGAGCAGCCCCAGCATTTT.

This clone was picked up a small number of times. The rearrangement uses TRBV5-1 and TRBJ2-2; D possibly corresponds to TRBD1 (6 bases). Germline V gene data show CDR1 as SGHRS and CDR2 as YFSETQ. Between the trimmed V and J ends, which lost 1 base and 6 bases, there was a span of 13 bases. The CDR3 has 15 amino acids. The CDR3 loop reads CASSLRDTVSGELFF. DNA for the CDR3: TGCGCCAGCAGCTTGCGGGACACAGTCTCCGGGGAGCTGTTTTTT.

As DNA, the CDR3 is TGTGCCAGTAGTACGACCAGGGGGGACTACAATGAGCAGTTCTTC. Translating it yields CASSTTRGDYNEQFF. The chain couples TRBV19 to TRBJ2-1, with a possible D match to TRBD1 (7 bases). V shed 4 bases and J shed 3 bases, with 13 bases lying between them. Germline CDR1 LNHDA, CDR2 SQIVND (reference sequence). The length of the CDR3 is 15 residues.

The V and J genes are TRBV5-6 and TRBJ2-7, with D maybe TRBD2 (6 bases). CDR1 SGHDT and CDR2 YYEEEE come from the germline V gene. The CDR3 length is 16 residues. Trimming removed 1 base at V and 5 bases at J, with 19 bases between. The DNA of the CDR3 is TGTGCCAGCAGCTTGACTTTGGCGTTCGGCGGGGACGAGCAGTACTTC. This sequence encodes CASSLTLAFGGDEQYF.

The chain joins TRBV30 to TRBJ1-2, with 8 bases fitting TRBD1. The germline CDR1 and CDR2 sequences are GTSNPN and SVGIG (reference sequence). After removal of 2 bases from V and 6 bases from J, the junction contained 8 bases not matched to a gene. The CDR3 loop spans 14 amino acids. This CDR3 reads CAWSWSQGADGYTF. The CDR3 DNA sequence: TGTGCCTGGAGTTGGTCTCAGGGGGCGGATGGCTACACCTTC. The full variable domain, in which reference TRBV30 and TRBJ1-2 provide the parts outside the CDR3, is SQTIHQWPATLVQPVGSPLSLECTVEGTSNPNLYWYRQAAGRGLQLLFYSVGIGQISSEVPQNLSASRPQDRQFILSSKKLLLSDSGFYLCAWSWSQGADGYTFGSGTRLTVV.

The chain combines TRBV2 with TRBJ1-4; D call uncertain. Looked up from germline, CDR1 is SNHLY and CDR2 is FYNNEI. Trimming took off 4 bases at V and 8 bases at J, with 8 bases between the two ends. The CDR3 is 12 residues long. CDR3 in DNA: TGTGCCAGCAGTGGGCGGCAAGAAAAACTGTTTTTT. Encoded protein: CASSGRQEKLFF.

This clone came up many times. The V call is TRBV5-6, the J call TRBJ1-4; a weak D match, TRBD1 (6 bases). Trimming shortened V by 3 bases and J by 6 bases, and 15 bases separated the two germline ends. The CDR3 runs 15 residues. Germline CDR1 and CDR2: SGHDT and YYEEEE. The DNA of the CDR3 is TGTGCCAGCAGCTACAAGGGGGGGGGCGATGAAAAACTGTTTTTT. This sequence encodes CASSYKGGGDEKLFF.

V gene TRBV19 combines with J gene TRBJ2-1, with 9 bases matching TRBD2. The V gene's germline CDR1 is LNHDA and CDR2 SQIVND (reference sequence). The CDR3 length is 14 residues. Trimming took 5 bases from V and 3 from J; bases not matched to a gene: 2. The CDR3 here is CASSYSGGYNEQFF. The CDR3 DNA follows: TGTGCCAGTAGTTATAGCGGGGGCTACAATGAGCAGTTCTTC.

The rearrangement uses TRBV4-2 and TRBJ1-4; 9 nucleotides match TRBD1. Trimming removed 0 bases from V and 5 bases from J; junction bases left unmatched: 4. There are 16 residues in the CDR3. CDR1 and CDR2 (germline): LGHNA, YNFKEQ. The CDR3 nucleotides read TGTGCCAGCAGCCAAGATCCCGACAGGGGGAATGAAAAACTGTTTTTT. This gives the protein CASSQDPDRGNEKLFF.

V and J are TRBV2 and TRBJ2-3; 15 positions agree with TRBD2. This CDR3 contains 19 residues. The ends lost 5 bases at V and 1 base at J; junction bases unmatched: 10. Germline V gives CDR1 SNHLY, CDR2 FYNNEI. The chain's CDR3 is CASSISGLAGGTGTDTQYF. The DNA of the CDR3 is TGTGCCAGCAGTATTTCCGGACTAGCGGGGGGGACGGGCACAGATACGCAGTATTTT.

The V gene is TRBV7-9, the J gene TRBJ1-2, with a tentative D call TRBD1 (5 bases). The CDR3 is made up of 19 amino acids. The germline gives CDR1 SEHNR, CDR2 FQNEAQ (reference sequence). The V end was cut by 1 base, the J end by 0 bases, with 21 bases between. The CDR3 here is CASSLGAGTKGKANYGYTF. CDR3 nucleotide sequence: TGTGCCAGCAGCTTAGGCGCCGGGACTAAGGGCAAAGCTAACTATGGCTACACCTTC.

As DNA, the CDR3 is TGTGCCAGCAGCGCAAACGGGGTCGGGAATTCACCCCTCCACTTT. Amino acid sequence: CASSANGVGNSPLHF. This chain links TRBV11-2 with TRBJ1-6; no firm D call. Trimming took 5 bases from V and 7 from J, leaving 15 bases between them. The CDR3 consists of 15 residues. Germline V gene lookup returns CDR1 SGHAT and CDR2 FQNNGV. Combining the CDR3 with reference TRBV11-2 and TRBJ1-6 gives the whole variable domain EAGVAQSPRYKIIEKRQSVAFWCNPISGHATLYWYQQILGQGPKLLIQFQNNGVVDDSQLPKDRFSAERLKGVDSTLKIQPAKLEDSAVYLCASSANGVGNSPLHFGNGTRLTVT.

The chain carries TRBV9 and TRBJ2-2; 14 bases are shared with TRBD2. Trimming at V came to 5 bases and at J to 9 bases, leaving 12 bases not matched to a gene. This CDR3 contains 17 residues. The germline V gene encodes CDR1 SGDLS and CDR2 YYNGEE. The CDR3 region has the DNA TGTGCCAGCAGTTTTGGACTAGCGGGGGGCCCGGACCGGGAGCTGTTTTTT. It encodes CASSFGLAGGPDRELFF.

This clone showed up just a few times. V gene TRBV18 combines with J gene TRBJ2-6; 10 bases align to TRBD1. Germline-derived CDR1 and CDR2 are KGHSH and LQKENI. The CDR3 runs 17 residues. J lost 0 bases, V lost 6 bases, and 5 bases had no gene match. The CDR3 bases are TGTGCCAGCTCTCCGGGACAGGGGTTCTCTGGGGCCAACGTCCTGACTTTC. Its protein is CASSPGQGFSGANVLTF. The complete variable domain, with remaining parts taken from reference TRBV18 and TRBJ2-6, reads NAGVMQNPRHLVRRRGQEARLRCSPMKGHSHVYWYRQLPEEGLKFMVYLQKENIIDESGMPKERFSAEFPKEGPSILRIQQVVRGDSAAYFCASSPGQGFSGANVLTFGAGSRLTVL.

V usage is TRBV5-1 and J usage is TRBJ1-1; D gene uncertain. CDR1 and CDR2 (germline): SGHRS, YFSETQ. There are 15 residues in the CDR3. The germline V and J ends were trimmed by 3 bases and 3 bases, with 15 bases remaining between them. The CDR3 DNA is TGCGCCAGCAGCTCCACCACACTCCGGGACACTGAAGCTTTCTTT. Its protein product is CASSSTTLRDTEAFF.

The chain recombines TRBV19 with TRBJ1-4; D gene uncertain. In germline, CDR1 is LNHDA, CDR2 SQIVND (reference sequence). This CDR3 contains 14 residues. V lost 1 base, J lost 4 bases, and 7 bases lay in between. The CDR3 here is CASSIGQDNEKLFF. The CDR3 region has the DNA TGTGCCAGTAGTATAGGGCAGGATAATGAAAAACTGTTTTTT. Variable domain in full (rest from reference TRBV19 and TRBJ1-4): DGGITQSPKYLFRKEGQNVTLSCEQNLNHDAMYWYRQDPGQGLRLIYYSQIVNDFQKGDIAEGYSVSREKKESFPLTVTSAQKNPTAFYLCASSIGQDNEKLFFGSGTQLSVL.

This chain joins TRBV28 and TRBJ2-5; a possible D gene is TRBD1 (5 bases). The CDR3 spans 16 residues. V was cut by 4 bases and J by 1 base, with 16 bases left in between. CDR1 and CDR2 (germline): MDHEN, SYDVKM. CDR3 residues: CASSSPYGAPQETQYF. CDR3 bases: TGTGCCAGCAGTTCCCCTTATGGGGCGCCCCAAGAGACCCAGTACTTC. The full variable domain, in which reference TRBV28 and TRBJ2-5 provide the parts outside the CDR3, is DVKVTQSSRYLVKRTGEKVFLECVQDMDHENMFWYRQDPGLGLRLIYFSYDVKMKEKGDIPEGYSVSREKKERFSLILESASTNQTSMYLCASSSPYGAPQETQYFGPGTRLLVL.